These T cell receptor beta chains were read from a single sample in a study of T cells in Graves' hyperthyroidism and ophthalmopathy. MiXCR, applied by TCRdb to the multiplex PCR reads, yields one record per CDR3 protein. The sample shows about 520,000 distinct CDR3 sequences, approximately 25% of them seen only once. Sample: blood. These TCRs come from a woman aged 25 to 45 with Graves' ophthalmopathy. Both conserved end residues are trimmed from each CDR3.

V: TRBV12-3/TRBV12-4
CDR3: ASSRRDGNTIY

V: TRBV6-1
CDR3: ASRNLAGGPLDEQY

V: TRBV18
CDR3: ASSPNTGFYEQY

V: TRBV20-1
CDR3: SAVRGLRTEAF

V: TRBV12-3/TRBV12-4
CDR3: ASSLALQGGQPQH

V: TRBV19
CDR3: ASSITLGARVTGELF

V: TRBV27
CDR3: ASSPPVGELF

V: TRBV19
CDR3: ASSSSASYEQY

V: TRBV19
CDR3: ASSSDRGRGNTEAF

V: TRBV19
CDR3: ASSIRAGSGGYT

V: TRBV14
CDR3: ASSQRRSGAGEQY

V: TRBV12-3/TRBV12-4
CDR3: ASSLGGQQY

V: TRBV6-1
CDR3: ASRKTDSENYGYT

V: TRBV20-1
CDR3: SARVGSLNTEAF

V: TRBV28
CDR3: ASSRGQMGIQPQH

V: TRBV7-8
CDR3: ASSLFRGAEAF

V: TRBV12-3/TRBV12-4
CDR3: ASSLWGGSQPQH

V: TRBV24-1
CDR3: ATSPGYSNQPQH

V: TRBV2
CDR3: ASSKTAGQANQPQH

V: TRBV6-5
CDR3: ASSYSTGEPQH

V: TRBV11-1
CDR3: AGGTSGGYEQY

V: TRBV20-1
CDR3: SADRDAPYGYT

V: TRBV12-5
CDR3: ASGPSTHEQY

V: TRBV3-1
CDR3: ASSQRGPTNTGELF

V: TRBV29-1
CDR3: SVVLNNQPQH

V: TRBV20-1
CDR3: SGLGEETQY

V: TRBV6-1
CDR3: ASRNRGAYGYT

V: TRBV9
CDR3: ASSGVYGYT

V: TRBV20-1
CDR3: SACCWGDSNQPQH

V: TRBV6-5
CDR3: ASSYSKPGNQPQH

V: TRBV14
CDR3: ASSQETGVFYEQY

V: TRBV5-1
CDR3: ASSTLGTGQETQY

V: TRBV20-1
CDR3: SAPTGAGTEAF

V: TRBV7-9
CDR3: ASSFSGTAYGYT

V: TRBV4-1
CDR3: ASSQDRGGAGNTEAF

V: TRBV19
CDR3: ASTPAGQGNTEAF

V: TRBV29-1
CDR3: SVDIGQGNYEQY

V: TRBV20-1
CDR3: SARGRRTLVSEAF

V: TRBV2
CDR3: ASVTGLPTQETQY

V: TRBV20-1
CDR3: SATDGQGDNSPLH

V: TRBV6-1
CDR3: ASTERDGGETQY

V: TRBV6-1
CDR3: ASRQGNQPQH

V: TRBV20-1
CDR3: SARSYTSGEYQETQY

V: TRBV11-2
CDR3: ASSLSLGGRAN

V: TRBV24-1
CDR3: ATRGQYAGYEQY

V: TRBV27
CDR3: ASRDRGVYGYT

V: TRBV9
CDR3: ASSVAGGGGQPQH

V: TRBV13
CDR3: ASSPEAGTSGGSTDTQY

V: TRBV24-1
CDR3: ATSALAGGGETQY

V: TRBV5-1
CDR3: ASSLVGGASQPQH

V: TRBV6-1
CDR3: ASSELAGTFQETQY

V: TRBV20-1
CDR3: SAASGGVETQY

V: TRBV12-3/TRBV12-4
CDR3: ASSSNRDPVGEQY